This T cell receptor beta chain was observed in a study of read filtering for tumor transcriptome and immune sequencing. Study summary: By R-ISS, stages I, II and III held approximately 8, 16 and 7 patients. Transcriptome libraries were built from DNase-treated RNA.

Overall study results and limits: This fraction held mixed bone marrow immune cells after CD138-negative sorting. Approximately 87% of IR-seq clonotypes had a single read, yet these held approximately 3.5% of reads.

The V end was cut by 1 base, the J end by 10 bases, with 17 bases between. CDR3 length equals 15 residues. Per germline, CDR1 LGHDT and CDR2 YNNKEL (reference sequence). There are many counts of this clonotype. Its antigen is unknown. Molecular barcoded adaptors covering alpha/delta and beta/gamma chains were used on roughly 370 ng RNA. TCRdb passed the reads through MiXCR, listing each CDR3 protein once. The sample has 50,000 to 65,000 distinct CDR3 sequences; over 9% are singletons. The sequencing input was a population of CD138-negative cells sorted from bone marrow. This TCR was recovered from a donor older than 35 with multiple myeloma. The V call is TRBV3-1, the J call TRBJ2-1, with D perhaps being TRBD1 or TRBD2 (5 bases each). As DNA, the CDR3 is TGTGCCAGCAGCCAAGGGGACGGGCGTACCAGGGAGCAGTTCTTC. This codes for CASSQGDGRTREQFF.